This entry describes one T cell receptor (beta chain). Its antigen is still unknown. Assay used: immunoSEQ multiplex PCR; TCRdb lists only in-frame clones, some missing. Of around 130,000 clones in the sample, 70% to 90% were seen once. Second doses that came at about 4 or about 12 weeks were put together. The data are from a study of T cell responses to AZD1222 COVID-19 vaccine. Study-level results: Close to half of spike-specific TCRs reportedly recognize unmutated variant regions. After the peak T cell response, and only then, were repertoires sampled. Rises in breadth and depth of Spike-specific TCRs came after two AZD1222 doses.

In germline, CDR1 is KGHSH, CDR2 LQKENI. Trimming removed 4 bases from V and 3 bases from J, with 15 bases in between. The CDR3 extends over 15 amino acids. This sequence originates from an adult who received the AZD1222 COVID-19 vaccine. The sample in question was peripheral blood, obtained 28 days after the second AZD1222 dose. The chain employs TRBV18 and TRBJ1-2; TRBD1 is a possible D gene (6 bases). The CDR3 loop is CASSHPRGADYGYTF. Here the CDR3 DNA reads TGTGCCAGCTCACATCCGCGGGGGGCTGACTATGGCTACACCTTC.